This TCR beta chain was sequenced for a study of Tregs in tolerant kidney transplant recipients. Whole-study findings and limits: Few patients were studied, so findings need validation in larger groups. Activated donor B cell expansion appeared to reveal the most relevant donor-specific TCRbeta repertoire. Biological reproducibility was not directly addressed, but technical replication error appeared minimal.

Data came from immunoSEQ multiplex PCR; TCRdb stores just in-frame clones and leaves some out. The table shows approximately 16,000 clones, with roughly 92% occurring only once. Remarks on this clone: Its specificity is unknown.

Germline V gives CDR1 LGHNA, CDR2 YSLEER. Trimming left V 1 base short and J 9 bases short, with 12 bases between. There are 14 residues in the CDR3. Unstimulated regulatory T cells (CD4+CD25+CD127-), CD4+CD25- non-regulatory cells, CD4 and CD8 cells were FACS-sorted from thawed PBMCs. This TCR was sampled from a human donor in good health. Source material: CD8+ T cells from blood. The chain uses TRBV4-3 and TRBJ2-2; D gene uncertain. The CDR3 nucleotides are TGCGCCAGCAGCCAAGGCGCCCCGTTTAGGGAGCTGTTTTTT. It is translated as CASSQGAPFRELFF.